The rows below give T cell receptor beta chains drawn from one sample of a study of CD8 T cells in Susac syndrome. TCRdb re-analysed the immunoSEQ multiplex PCR reads in MiXCR, keeping a single row per CDR3 protein. The data hold 120,000 or so distinct CDR3 sequences, with about 95% observed a single time. The source material was CD8+ T cells from PBMCs. The receptors were sampled from a human donor with Susac syndrome. The CDR3 runs from the conserved cysteine through the conserved F or W. Each record gives: J gene, V gene, CDR3 length, D gene, clone size, CDR3 DNA, CDR3 protein. D genes are given only for firm matches. Clone sizes are given selectively: once, few, many, or a class where the clone is expanded.

j_call: TRBJ2-3; v_call: TRBV4-3; cdr3_length: 17; d_call: .; clone_size: .; cdr3_nt: TGCGCCAGCAGCCAAGATAGACCACAGACTAGCACAGATACGCAGTATTTT; cdr3_aa: CASSQDRPQTSTDTQYF
j_call: TRBJ1-2; v_call: TRBV30; cdr3_length: 13; d_call: .; clone_size: .; cdr3_nt: TGTGCCTGGAGTGTATCGGGGATCGATGGCTACACCTTC; cdr3_aa: CAWSVSGIDGYTF
j_call: TRBJ2-5; v_call: TRBV28; cdr3_length: 17; d_call: TRBD1; clone_size: .; cdr3_nt: TGTGCCAGCAGTAGAAGAATCGGGACAGGGGATCAAGAGACCCAGTACTTC; cdr3_aa: CASSRRIGTGDQETQYF
j_call: TRBJ2-3; v_call: TRBV7-8; cdr3_length: 15; d_call: TRBD2; clone_size: .; cdr3_nt: TGTGCCAGCAGCTTAGTAGCTAGCGGAGAAGATACGCAGTATTTT; cdr3_aa: CASSLVASGEDTQYF
j_call: TRBJ2-3; v_call: TRBV6-5; cdr3_length: 16; d_call: .; clone_size: .; cdr3_nt: TGTGCCAGCAGTTACGGTACGGGGTTGATGGCAGATACGCAGTATTTT; cdr3_aa: CASSYGTGLMADTQYF
j_call: TRBJ1-2; v_call: TRBV20-1; cdr3_length: 15; d_call: TRBD1; clone_size: .; cdr3_nt: TGCAGTGCTAGAGACTCCGACAGGGGGTACTATGGCTACACCTTC; cdr3_aa: CSARDSDRGYYGYTF
j_call: TRBJ2-3; v_call: TRBV20-1; cdr3_length: 13; d_call: .; clone_size: .; cdr3_nt: TGCAGTTTAACCGGGACTAGCACAGATACGCAGTATTTT; cdr3_aa: CSLTGTSTDTQYF
j_call: TRBJ2-4; v_call: TRBV27; cdr3_length: 15; d_call: .; clone_size: .; cdr3_nt: TGTGCCAGCAGTTCATCAGCGGCGGCCAAAAACATTCAGTACTTC; cdr3_aa: CASSSSAAAKNIQYF
j_call: TRBJ2-1; v_call: TRBV6-2/TRBV6-3; cdr3_length: 16; d_call: .; clone_size: .; cdr3_nt: TGTGCCAGCAGCCTCGAGCGCTCGGAGGGCCACAATGAGCAGTTCTTC; cdr3_aa: CASSLERSEGHNEQFF
j_call: TRBJ1-2; v_call: TRBV20-1; cdr3_length: 11; d_call: .; clone_size: .; cdr3_nt: TGCAGTGCGTGGCACCTCTATGGCTACACCTTC; cdr3_aa: CSAWHLYGYTF
j_call: TRBJ2-3; v_call: TRBV20-1; cdr3_length: 14; d_call: .; clone_size: .; cdr3_nt: TGCAGTGCTAGAGGCCCCGGGGGCACAGATACGCAGTATTTT; cdr3_aa: CSARGPGGTDTQYF
j_call: TRBJ1-2; v_call: TRBV6-5; cdr3_length: 15; d_call: .; clone_size: .; cdr3_nt: TGTGCCAGCAGTTATGGGCAGGGTCCCCTCTATGGCTACACCTTC; cdr3_aa: CASSYGQGPLYGYTF
j_call: TRBJ1-1; v_call: TRBV20-1; cdr3_length: 12; d_call: .; clone_size: .; cdr3_nt: TGCAGTGCTAGAGTAGGGGAAACTGAAGCTTTCTTT; cdr3_aa: CSARVGETEAFF
j_call: TRBJ2-7; v_call: TRBV3-1; cdr3_length: 12; d_call: .; clone_size: .; cdr3_nt: TGTGCCAGCAGCCAAGATCAAGGGGTTCTGTACTTC; cdr3_aa: CASSQDQGVLYF
j_call: TRBJ1-1; v_call: TRBV2; cdr3_length: 13; d_call: .; clone_size: .; cdr3_nt: TGTGCCACCTTATACAGGGAATGGACTGAAGCTTTCTTT; cdr3_aa: CATLYREWTEAFF
j_call: TRBJ1-5; v_call: TRBV27; cdr3_length: 15; d_call: .; clone_size: .; cdr3_nt: TGTGCCAGCAGTTTAAGAGGGGCGGGCAATCAGCCCCAGCATTTT; cdr3_aa: CASSLRGAGNQPQHF
j_call: TRBJ2-3; v_call: TRBV7-8; cdr3_length: 15; d_call: .; clone_size: .; cdr3_nt: TGTGCCAGCAGTTGGACCGGGTCTATCACAGATACGCAGTATTTT; cdr3_aa: CASSWTGSITDTQYF
j_call: TRBJ2-1; v_call: TRBV30; cdr3_length: 16; d_call: TRBD2; clone_size: .; cdr3_nt: TGTGCCTGGAGCACCGGGACTAGCTCATCCTACAATGAGCAGTTCTTC; cdr3_aa: CAWSTGTSSSYNEQFF
j_call: TRBJ1-6; v_call: TRBV5-1; cdr3_length: 15; d_call: .; clone_size: .; cdr3_nt: TGCGCCAGCGTCGCTTTAGGGTCCTATAATTCACCCCTCCACTTT; cdr3_aa: CASVALGSYNSPLHF
j_call: TRBJ2-1; v_call: TRBV11-2; cdr3_length: 15; d_call: .; clone_size: once; cdr3_nt: TGTGCCAGCAGCTCCAGCTTGGGGGCTTACAATGAGCAGTTCTTC; cdr3_aa: CASSSSLGAYNEQFF
j_call: TRBJ2-7; v_call: TRBV7-3; cdr3_length: 18; d_call: TRBD2; clone_size: .; cdr3_nt: TGTGCCAGCAGCTTAACGGGACTGACTAGCGGGGCACCTTACGAGCAGTACTTC; cdr3_aa: CASSLTGLTSGAPYEQYF
j_call: TRBJ2-1; v_call: TRBV11-3; cdr3_length: 15; d_call: .; clone_size: .; cdr3_nt: TGTGCCAGCAGCTTAGGGGACATCGGGTACAATGAGCAGTTCTTC; cdr3_aa: CASSLGDIGYNEQFF
j_call: TRBJ1-5; v_call: TRBV25-1; cdr3_length: 15; d_call: .; clone_size: .; cdr3_nt: TGTGCCAGCAGTGACTTGGACAATGGCAATCAGCCCCAGCATTTT; cdr3_aa: CASSDLDNGNQPQHF